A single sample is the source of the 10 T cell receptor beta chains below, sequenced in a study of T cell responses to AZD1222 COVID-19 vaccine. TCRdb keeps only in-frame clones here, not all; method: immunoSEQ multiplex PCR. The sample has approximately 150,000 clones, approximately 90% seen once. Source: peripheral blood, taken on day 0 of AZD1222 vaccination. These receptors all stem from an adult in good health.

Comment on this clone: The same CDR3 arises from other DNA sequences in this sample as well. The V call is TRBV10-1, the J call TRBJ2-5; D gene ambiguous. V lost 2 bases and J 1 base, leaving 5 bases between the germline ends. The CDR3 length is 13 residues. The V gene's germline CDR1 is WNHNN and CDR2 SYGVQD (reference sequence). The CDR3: CASSEGLQETQYF. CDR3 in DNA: TGCGCCAGCAGTGAGGGCCTCCAAGAGACCCAGTACTTC.

The CDR3 region has the DNA TGCAGCGCTCAGGGAAGTCATGGCTACACCTTC. Translated, it gives CSAQGSHGYTF. The V and J genes are TRBV29-1 and TRBJ1-2; the D gene is possibly TRBD1 (5 bases). CDR1 and CDR2 (germline): SQVTM, ANQGSEA. The CDR3 has 11 residues. Trimming cost V 7 bases and J 6 bases, with 12 bases left between them.

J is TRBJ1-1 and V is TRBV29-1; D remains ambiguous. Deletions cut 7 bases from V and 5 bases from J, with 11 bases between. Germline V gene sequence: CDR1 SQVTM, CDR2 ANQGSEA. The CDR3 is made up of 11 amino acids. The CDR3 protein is CSAGVTTEAFF. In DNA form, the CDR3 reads TGCAGCGCCGGGGTAACGACTGAAGCTTTCTTT.

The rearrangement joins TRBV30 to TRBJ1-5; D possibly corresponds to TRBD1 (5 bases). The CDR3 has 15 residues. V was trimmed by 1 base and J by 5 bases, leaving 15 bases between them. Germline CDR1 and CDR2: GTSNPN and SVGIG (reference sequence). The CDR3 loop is CAWSGGSRSYQPQHF. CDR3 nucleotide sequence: TGTGCCTGGAGTGGGGGGAGCAGGAGCTATCAGCCCCAGCATTTT.

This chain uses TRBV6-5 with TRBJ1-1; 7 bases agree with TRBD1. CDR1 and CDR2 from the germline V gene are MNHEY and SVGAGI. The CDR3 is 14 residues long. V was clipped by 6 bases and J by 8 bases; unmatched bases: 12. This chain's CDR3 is CASRFRDRAGEAFF. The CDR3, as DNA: TGTGCCAGCAGATTCCGAGACAGGGCGGGGGAAGCTTTCTTT.

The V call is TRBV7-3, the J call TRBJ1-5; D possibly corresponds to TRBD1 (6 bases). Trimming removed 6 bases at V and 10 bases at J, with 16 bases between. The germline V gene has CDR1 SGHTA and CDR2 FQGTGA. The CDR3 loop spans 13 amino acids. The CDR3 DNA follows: TGTGCCAGCAGTCCTACAGGGTTAGGACCCCAGCATTTT. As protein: CASSPTGLGPQHF.

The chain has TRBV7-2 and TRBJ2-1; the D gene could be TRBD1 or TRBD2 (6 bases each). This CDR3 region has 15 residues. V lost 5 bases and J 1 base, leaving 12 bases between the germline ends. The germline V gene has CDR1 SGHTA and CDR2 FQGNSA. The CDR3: CASSERGDSYNEQFF. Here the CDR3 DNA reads TGTGCCAGCAGCGAGAGGGGGGATTCCTACAATGAGCAGTTCTTC.

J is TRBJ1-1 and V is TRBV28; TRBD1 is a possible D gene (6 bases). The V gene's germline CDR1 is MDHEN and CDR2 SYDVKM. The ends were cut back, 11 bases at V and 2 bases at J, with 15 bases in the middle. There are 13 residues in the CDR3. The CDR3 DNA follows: TGTGCCGCACTAGCCAGGGGCAACACTGAAGCTTTCTTT. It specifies CAALARGNTEAFF.

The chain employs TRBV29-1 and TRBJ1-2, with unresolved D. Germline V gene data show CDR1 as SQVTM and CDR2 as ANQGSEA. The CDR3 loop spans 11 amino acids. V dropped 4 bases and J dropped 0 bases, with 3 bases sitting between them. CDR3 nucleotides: TGCAGCGTTGCTACTAACTATGGCTACACCTTC. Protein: CSVATNYGYTF.

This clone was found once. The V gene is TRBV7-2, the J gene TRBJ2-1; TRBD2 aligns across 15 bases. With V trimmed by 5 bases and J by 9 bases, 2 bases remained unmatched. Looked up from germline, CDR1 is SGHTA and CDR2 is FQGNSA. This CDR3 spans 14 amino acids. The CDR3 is CASSRGLAGGEQFF. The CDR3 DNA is TGTGCCAGCAGCAGGGGACTAGCGGGGGGTGAGCAGTTCTTC.